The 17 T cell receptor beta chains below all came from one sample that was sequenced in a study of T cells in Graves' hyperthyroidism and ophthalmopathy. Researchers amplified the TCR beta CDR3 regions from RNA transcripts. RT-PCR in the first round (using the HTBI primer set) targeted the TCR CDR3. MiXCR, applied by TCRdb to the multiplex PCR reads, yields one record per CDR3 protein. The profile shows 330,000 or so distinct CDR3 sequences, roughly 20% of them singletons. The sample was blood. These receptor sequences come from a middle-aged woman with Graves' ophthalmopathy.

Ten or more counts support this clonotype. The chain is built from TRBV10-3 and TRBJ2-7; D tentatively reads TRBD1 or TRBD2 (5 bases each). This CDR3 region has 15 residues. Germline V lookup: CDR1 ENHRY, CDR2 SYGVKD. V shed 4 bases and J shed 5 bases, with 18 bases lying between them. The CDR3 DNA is TGTGCCATCAGTGTACGAGGGACGGGGTCTAACGAGCAGTACTTC. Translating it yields CAISVRGTGSNEQYF.

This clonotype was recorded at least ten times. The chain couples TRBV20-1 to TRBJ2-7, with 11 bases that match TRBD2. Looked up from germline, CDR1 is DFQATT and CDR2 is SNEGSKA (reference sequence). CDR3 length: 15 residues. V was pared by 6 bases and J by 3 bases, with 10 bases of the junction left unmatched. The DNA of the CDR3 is TGCAGTGCCAACCCCGGGACTAGCGGTATCTACGAGCAGTACTTC. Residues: CSANPGTSGIYEQYF.

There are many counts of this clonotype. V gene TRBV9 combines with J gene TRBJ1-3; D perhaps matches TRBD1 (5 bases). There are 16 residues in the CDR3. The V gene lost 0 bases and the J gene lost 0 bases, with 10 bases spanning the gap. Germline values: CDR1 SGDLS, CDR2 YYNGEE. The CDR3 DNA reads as TGTGCCAGCAGCGTAGCTGAGGGGACCTCTGGAAACACCATATATTTT. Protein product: CASSVAEGTSGNTIYF.

CDR3 in DNA: TGCAGTGCTATGGTAACCATGAACACTGAAGCTTTCTTT. This sequence encodes CSAMVTMNTEAFF. The V and J genes are TRBV20-1 and TRBJ1-1, with D unresolved. The CDR3 consists of 13 residues. Germline V gene sequence: CDR1 DFQATT, CDR2 SNEGSKA (reference sequence). V was shortened by 4 bases and J by 0 bases, with 9 bases between the two germline ends.

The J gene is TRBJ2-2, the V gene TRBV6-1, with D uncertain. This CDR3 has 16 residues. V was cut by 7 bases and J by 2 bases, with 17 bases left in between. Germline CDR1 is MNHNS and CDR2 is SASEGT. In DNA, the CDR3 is TGTGCCAGCACTCTCGTCTTAACTCAAAACACCGGGGAGCTGTTTTTT. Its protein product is CASTLVLTQNTGELFF.

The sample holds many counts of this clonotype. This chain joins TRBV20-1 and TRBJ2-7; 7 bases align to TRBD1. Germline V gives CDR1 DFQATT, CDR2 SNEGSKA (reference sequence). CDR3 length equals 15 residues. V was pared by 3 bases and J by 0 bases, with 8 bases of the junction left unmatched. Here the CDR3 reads CSASVWDSNSYEQYF. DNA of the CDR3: TGCAGTGCTAGCGTCTGGGACAGTAACTCCTACGAGCAGTACTTC.

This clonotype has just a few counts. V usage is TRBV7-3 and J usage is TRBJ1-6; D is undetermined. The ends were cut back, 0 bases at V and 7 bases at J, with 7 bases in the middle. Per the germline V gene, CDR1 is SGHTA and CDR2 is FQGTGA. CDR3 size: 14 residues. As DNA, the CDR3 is TGTGCCAGCAGCTTAACGACGGAGAATTCACCCCTCCACTTT. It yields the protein CASSLTTENSPLHF.

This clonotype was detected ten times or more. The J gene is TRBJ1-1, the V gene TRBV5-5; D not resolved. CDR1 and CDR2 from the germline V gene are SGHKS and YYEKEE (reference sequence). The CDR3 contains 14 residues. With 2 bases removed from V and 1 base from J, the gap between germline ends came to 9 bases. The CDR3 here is CASSLAGTNTEAFF. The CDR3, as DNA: TGTGCCAGCAGCTTAGCAGGAACGAACACTGAAGCTTTCTTT.

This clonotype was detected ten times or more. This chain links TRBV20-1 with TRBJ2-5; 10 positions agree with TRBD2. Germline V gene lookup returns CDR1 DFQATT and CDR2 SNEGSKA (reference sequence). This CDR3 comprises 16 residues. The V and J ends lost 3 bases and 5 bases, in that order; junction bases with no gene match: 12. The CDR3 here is CSASSLAGVVGETQYF. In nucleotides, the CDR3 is TGCAGTGCTAGTTCCCTAGCGGGAGTGGTCGGGGAGACCCAGTACTTC.

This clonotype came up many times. CDR3 sequence: CASFFTGSSEAFF. The CDR3 DNA follows: TGTGCCAGTTTCTTTACGGGTAGCTCTGAAGCTTTCTTT. V gene TRBV19 combines with J gene TRBJ1-1; no clear D gene. Trimming shortened V by 8 bases and J by 6 bases, and 16 bases separated the two germline ends. The V gene's germline CDR1 is LNHDA and CDR2 SQIVND (reference sequence). The CDR3 has 13 residues.

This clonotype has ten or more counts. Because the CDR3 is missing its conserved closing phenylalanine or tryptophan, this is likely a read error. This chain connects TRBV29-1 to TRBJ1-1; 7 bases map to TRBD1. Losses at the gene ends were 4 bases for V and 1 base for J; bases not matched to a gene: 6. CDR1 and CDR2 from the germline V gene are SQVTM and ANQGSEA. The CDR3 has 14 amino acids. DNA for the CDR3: TGCAGCGTTGTCAGGACAGGAGGGAACACTGAAGCTTTCCTT. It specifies CSVVRTGGNTEAFL.

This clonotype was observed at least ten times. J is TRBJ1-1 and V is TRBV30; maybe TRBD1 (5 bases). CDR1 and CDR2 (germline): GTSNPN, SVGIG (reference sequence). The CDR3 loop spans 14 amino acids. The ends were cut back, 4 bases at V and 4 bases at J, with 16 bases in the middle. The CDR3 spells CAWKEMGDGTEAFF. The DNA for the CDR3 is TGTGCCTGGAAAGAGATGGGGGATGGCACTGAAGCTTTCTTT. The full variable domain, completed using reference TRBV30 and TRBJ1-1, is SQTIHQWPATLVQPVGSPLSLECTVEGTSNPNLYWYRQAAGRGLQLLFYSVGIGQISSEVPQNLSASRPQDRQFILSSKKLLLSDSGFYLCAWKEMGDGTEAFFGQGTRLTVV.

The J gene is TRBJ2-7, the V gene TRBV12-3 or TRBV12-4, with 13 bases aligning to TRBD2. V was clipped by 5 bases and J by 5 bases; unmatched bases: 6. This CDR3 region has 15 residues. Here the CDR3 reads CASSPGTSGRDEQYF. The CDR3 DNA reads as TGTGCCAGCAGTCCGGGAACTAGCGGGAGGGACGAGCAGTACTTC.

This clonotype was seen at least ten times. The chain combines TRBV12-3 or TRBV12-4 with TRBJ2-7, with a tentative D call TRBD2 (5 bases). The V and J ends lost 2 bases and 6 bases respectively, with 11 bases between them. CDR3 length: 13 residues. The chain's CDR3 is CASSLSGSSEQYF. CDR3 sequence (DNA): TGTGCCAGCAGTTTATCGGGGTCCAGCGAGCAGTACTTC.

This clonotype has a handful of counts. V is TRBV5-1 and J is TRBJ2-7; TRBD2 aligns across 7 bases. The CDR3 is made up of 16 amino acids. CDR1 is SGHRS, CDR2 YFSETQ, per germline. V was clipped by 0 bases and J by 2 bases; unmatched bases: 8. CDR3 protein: CASSLGPLADPYEQYF. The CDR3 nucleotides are TGCGCCAGCAGCTTGGGCCCCCTAGCGGACCCCTACGAGCAGTACTTC.

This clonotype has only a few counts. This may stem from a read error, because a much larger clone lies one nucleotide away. The CDR3 protein is CASRGQGFSNEPQHF. CDR3 DNA: TGTGCCAGTAGAGGACAGGGTTTCAGCAATGAGCCCCAGCATTTT. J is TRBJ1-5 and V is TRBV19; 8 nucleotides agree with TRBD1. The CDR3 has 15 residues. Germline V gene data show CDR1 as LNHDA and CDR2 as SQIVND (reference sequence). Combining the CDR3 with reference TRBV19 and TRBJ1-5 gives the whole variable domain DGGITQSPKYLFRKEGQNVTLSCEQNLNHDAMYWYRQDPGQGLRLIYYSQIVNDFQKGDIAEGYSVSREKKESFPLTVTSAQKNPTAFYLCASRGQGFSNEPQHFGDGTRLSIL.

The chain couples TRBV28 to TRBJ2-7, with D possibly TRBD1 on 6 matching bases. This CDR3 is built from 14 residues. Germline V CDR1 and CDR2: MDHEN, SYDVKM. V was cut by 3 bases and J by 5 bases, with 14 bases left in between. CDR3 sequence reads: CASSLRRGLDEQYF. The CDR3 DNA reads TGTGCCAGCAGTTTGCGCAGGGGTCTCGACGAGCAGTACTTC.